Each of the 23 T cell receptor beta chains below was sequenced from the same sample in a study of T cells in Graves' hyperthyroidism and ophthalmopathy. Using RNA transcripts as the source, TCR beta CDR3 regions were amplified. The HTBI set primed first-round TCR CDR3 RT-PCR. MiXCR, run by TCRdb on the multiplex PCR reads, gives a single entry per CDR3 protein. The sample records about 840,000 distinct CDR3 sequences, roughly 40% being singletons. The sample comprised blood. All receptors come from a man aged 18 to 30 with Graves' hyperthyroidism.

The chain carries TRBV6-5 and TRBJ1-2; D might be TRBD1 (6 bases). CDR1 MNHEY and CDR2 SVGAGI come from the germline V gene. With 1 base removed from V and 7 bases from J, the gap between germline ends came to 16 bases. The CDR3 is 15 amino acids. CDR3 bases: TGTGCCAGCAGTTACTACACGTCAGGGGAAGGTGGCTACACCTTC. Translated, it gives CASSYYTSGEGGYTF.

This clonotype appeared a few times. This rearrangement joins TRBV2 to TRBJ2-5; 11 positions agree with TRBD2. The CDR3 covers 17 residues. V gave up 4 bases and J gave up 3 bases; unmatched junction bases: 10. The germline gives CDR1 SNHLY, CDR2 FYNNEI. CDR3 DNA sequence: TGTGCCAGCAGTGCCTACGCTCCGGGACTAGCGGAAGAGACCCAGTACTTC. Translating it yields CASSAYAPGLAEETQYF.

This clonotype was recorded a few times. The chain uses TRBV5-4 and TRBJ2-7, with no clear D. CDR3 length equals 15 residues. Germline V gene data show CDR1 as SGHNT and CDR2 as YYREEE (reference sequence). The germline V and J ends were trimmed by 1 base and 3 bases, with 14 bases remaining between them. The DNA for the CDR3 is TGTGCCAGCAGCTTGAGGTCAGACCCTATCTACGAGCAGTACTTC. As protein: CASSLRSDPIYEQYF.

DNA for the CDR3: TGTGCCAGCAGCTTACAGGGAACTGAGCAGTTCTTC. This sequence encodes CASSLQGTEQFF. J is TRBJ2-1 and V is TRBV7-2; a weak D match, TRBD1 (5 bases). This CDR3 has 12 amino acids. Germline-derived CDR1 and CDR2 are SGHTA and FQGNSA. V was shortened by 2 bases and J by 9 bases, with 8 bases between the two germline ends.

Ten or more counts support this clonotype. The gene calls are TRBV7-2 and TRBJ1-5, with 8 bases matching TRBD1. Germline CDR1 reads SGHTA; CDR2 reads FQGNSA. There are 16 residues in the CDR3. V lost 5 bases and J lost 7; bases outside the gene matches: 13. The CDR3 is CASSTRPGQGRQPQHF. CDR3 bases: TGTGCCAGCAGCACCCGACCTGGACAGGGCCGACAGCCCCAGCATTTT. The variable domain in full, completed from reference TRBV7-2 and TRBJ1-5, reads GAGVSQSPSNKVTEKGKDVELRCDPISGHTALYWYRQSLGQGLEFLIYFQGNSAPDKSGLPSDRFSAERTGGSVSTLTIQRTQQEDSAVYLCASSTRPGQGRQPQHFGDGTRLSIL.

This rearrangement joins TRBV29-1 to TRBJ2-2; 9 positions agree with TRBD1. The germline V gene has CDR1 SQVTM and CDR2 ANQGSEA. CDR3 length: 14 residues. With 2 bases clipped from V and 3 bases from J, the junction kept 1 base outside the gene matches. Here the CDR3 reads CSVEWTGDTGELFF. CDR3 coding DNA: TGCAGCGTTGAATGGACAGGGGACACCGGGGAGCTGTTTTTT.

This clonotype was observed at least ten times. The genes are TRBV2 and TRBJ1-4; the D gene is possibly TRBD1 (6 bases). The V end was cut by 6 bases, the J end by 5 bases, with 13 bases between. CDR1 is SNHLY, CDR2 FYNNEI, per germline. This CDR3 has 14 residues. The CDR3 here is CASRLDSLNEKLFF. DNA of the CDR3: TGTGCCAGCAGATTGGACAGTTTAAATGAAAAACTGTTTTTT.

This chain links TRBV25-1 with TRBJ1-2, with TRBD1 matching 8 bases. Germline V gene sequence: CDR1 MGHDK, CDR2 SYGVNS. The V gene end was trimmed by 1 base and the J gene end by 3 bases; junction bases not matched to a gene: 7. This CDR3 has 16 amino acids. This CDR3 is CASSECKQGVDYGYTF. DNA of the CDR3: TGTGCCAGCAGTGAATGTAAACAGGGGGTGGACTATGGCTACACCTTC.

CDR3 amino acids: CSARDYGEGLAGGGEQYF. CDR3 nucleotide sequence: TGCAGTGCTAGAGACTATGGGGAAGGACTAGCGGGAGGAGGCGAGCAGTACTTC. The chain recombines TRBV20-1 with TRBJ2-7, with 14 bases aligning to TRBD2. V lost 0 bases to trimming and J lost 6 bases; unmatched junction nucleotides: 13. Germline loops: CDR1 DFQATT, CDR2 SNEGSKA (reference sequence). The CDR3 runs to 18 residues.

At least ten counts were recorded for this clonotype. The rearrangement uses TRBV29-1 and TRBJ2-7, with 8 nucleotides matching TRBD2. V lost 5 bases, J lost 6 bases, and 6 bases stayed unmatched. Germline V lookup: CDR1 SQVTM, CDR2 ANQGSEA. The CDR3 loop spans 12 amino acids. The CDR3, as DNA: TGCAGCGTTCGGCGGGAGGAGGCCGAGCAGTACTTC. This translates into CSVRREEAEQYF.

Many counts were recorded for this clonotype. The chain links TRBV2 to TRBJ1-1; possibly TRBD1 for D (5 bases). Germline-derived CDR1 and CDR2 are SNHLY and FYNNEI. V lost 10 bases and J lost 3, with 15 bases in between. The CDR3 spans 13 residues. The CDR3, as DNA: TGTGCCACCCGAGGGGCGATTGACACTGAAGCTTTCTTT. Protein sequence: CATRGAIDTEAFF.

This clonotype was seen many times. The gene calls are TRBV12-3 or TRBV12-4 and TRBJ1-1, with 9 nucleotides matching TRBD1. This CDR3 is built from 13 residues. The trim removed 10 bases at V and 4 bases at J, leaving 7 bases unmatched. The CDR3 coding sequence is TGTGCCACCGGGACAGGGAGGGCCACTGAAGCTTTCTTT. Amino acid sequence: CATGTGRATEAFF.

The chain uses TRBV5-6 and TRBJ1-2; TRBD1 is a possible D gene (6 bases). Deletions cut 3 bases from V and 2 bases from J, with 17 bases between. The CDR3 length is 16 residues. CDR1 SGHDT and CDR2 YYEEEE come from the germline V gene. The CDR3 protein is CASSSGPAGANYGYTF. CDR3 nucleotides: TGTGCCAGCAGCTCCGGGCCGGCGGGGGCAAACTATGGCTACACCTTC.

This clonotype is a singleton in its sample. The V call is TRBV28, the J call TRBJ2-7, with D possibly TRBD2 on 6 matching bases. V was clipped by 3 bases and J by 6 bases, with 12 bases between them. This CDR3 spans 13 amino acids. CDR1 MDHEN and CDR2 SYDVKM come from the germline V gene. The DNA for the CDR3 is TGTGCCAGCAGTTTTTGGGACTCGGGCGAGCAGTACTTC. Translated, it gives CASSFWDSGEQYF.

CDR3 residues: CASSTAGTAGELFF. CDR3 bases: TGTGCCAGCAGCACAGCAGGGACGGCCGGGGAGCTGTTTTTT. The rearrangement links TRBV9 to TRBJ2-2; TRBD1 or TRBD2 may be the D gene (5 bases each). The CDR3 sequence is 14 residues long. Germline V gives CDR1 SGDLS, CDR2 YYNGEE. V lost 4 bases and J 6 bases, leaving 13 bases between the germline ends.

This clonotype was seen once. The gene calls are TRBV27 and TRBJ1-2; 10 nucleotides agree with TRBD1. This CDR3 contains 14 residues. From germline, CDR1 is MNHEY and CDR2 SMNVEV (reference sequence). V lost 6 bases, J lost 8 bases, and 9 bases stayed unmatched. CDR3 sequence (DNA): TGTGCCAGCAGACCAGACAGGGGGCCGGGAGGCTACACCTTC. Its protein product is CASRPDRGPGGYTF.

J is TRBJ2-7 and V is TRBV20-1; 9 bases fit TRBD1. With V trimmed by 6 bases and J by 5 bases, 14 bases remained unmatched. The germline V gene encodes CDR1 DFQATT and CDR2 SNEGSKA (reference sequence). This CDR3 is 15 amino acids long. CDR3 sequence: CSASSPGQGLDEQYF. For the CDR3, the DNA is TGCAGTGCCAGCAGCCCTGGACAGGGGCTAGACGAGCAGTACTTC.

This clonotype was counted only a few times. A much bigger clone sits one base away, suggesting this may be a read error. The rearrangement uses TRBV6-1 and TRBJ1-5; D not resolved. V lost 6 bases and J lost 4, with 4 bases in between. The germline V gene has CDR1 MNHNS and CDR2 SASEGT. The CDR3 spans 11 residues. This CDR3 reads CASRDNQPQHF. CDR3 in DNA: TGTGCCAGCAGGGATAATCAGCCCCAGCATTTT.

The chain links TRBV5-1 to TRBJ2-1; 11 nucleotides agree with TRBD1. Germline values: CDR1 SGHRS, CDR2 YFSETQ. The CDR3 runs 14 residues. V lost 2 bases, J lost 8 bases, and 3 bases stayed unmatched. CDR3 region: CASSLGTGGDEQFF. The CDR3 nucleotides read TGCGCCAGCAGCTTAGGGACAGGGGGAGATGAGCAGTTCTTC.

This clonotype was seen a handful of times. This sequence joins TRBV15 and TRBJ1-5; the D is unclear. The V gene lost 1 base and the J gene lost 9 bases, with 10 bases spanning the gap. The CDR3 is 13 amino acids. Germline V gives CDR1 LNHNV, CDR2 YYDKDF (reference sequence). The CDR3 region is CATSRVTLGPQHF. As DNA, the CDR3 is TGTGCCACCAGCAGAGTGACCTTGGGGCCCCAGCATTTT.

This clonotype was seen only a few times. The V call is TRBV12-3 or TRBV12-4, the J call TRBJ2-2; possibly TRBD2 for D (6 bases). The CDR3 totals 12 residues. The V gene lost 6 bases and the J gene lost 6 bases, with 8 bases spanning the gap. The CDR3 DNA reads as TGTGCCAGCAGGGAGGGATCCGGGGAGCTGTTTTTT. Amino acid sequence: CASREGSGELFF.

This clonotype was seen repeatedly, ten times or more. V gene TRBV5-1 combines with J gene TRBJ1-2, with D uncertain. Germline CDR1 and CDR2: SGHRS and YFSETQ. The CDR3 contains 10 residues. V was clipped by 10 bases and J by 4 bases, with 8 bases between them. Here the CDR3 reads CARHLYGYTF. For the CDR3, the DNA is TGCGCCCGCCACCTCTATGGCTACACCTTC.

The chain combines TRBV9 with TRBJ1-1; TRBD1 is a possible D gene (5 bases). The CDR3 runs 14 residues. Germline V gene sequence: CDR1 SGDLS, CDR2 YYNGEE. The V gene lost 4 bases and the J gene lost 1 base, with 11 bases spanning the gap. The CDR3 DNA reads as TGTGCCAGCAGCCCCGGGGCCCAGAACACTGAAGCTTTCTTT. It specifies CASSPGAQNTEAFF.